Given below is one T cell receptor (beta chain) in context. What it binds is not known. The sample belongs to a study of shared clonotypes between healthy human individuals. Overall study findings and caveats: Clonotypes shared by all four donors outscored non-shared clonotypes in generation probability. Rarefaction indicated that sorted-subset sequencing remained incomplete although depth was large.

V was clipped by 4 bases and J by 1 base, with 12 bases between them. This CDR3 has 14 amino acids. CDR1 SGHRS and CDR2 YFSETQ come from the germline V gene. At the deep level, the assay was run. Here immunoSEQ multiplex PCR was the method, and the copy in TCRdb shows in-frame clones only, minus some. The data contain millions of clones, roughly nine tenths of them singletons. CD4+ cells yielded CD45RA+ naive and CD45RA-negative memory subsets. The V gene is TRBV5-1, the J gene TRBJ2-7; TRBD1 or TRBD2 may be the D gene (5 bases each). This TCR derives from a man younger than 30 in good health. Sequencing used naive CD4+ T cells sorted from blood. Subset described: CD45RA+ positively selected. The CDR3 spells CASSPGTLSYEQYF. CDR3 nucleotides: TGCGCCAGCAGCCCCGGGACGCTTTCCTACGAGCAGTACTTC.